The clone carrying this TCR beta chain was seen a few times. Its specificity is unknown. Germline CDR1 is MDHEN and CDR2 is SYDVKM. The length of the CDR3 is 14 residues. J was trimmed by 3 bases and V by 7 bases; bases with no gene match: 7. This entry comes from a study of T cell repertoires in cytomegalovirus infection. MiXCR, applied by TCRdb to the reads, yields one record per CDR3 protein. The repertoire holds some 500,000 distinct CDR3 sequences, with approximately 40% as singletons. General study points: There were HLA-C-restricted CMV-specific TCR beta clonotypes dominating the ex vivo response.

This receptor was identified in a human donor in good health (CMV status not recorded). Some clones in this sample may be carry-over from other donors' samples. Sequenced material: cultured PBMCs, taken from culture after CMV antigen stimulation. V is TRBV28 and J is TRBJ2-7; TRBD1 aligns across 9 bases. CDR3 protein: CASTPGTGFYEQYF. The CDR3 DNA follows: TGTGCCAGCACCCCGGGGACAGGGTTCTACGAGCAGTACTTC. Using reference TRBV28 and TRBJ2-7 for the parts outside the CDR3, the full variable domain is DVKVTQSSRYLVKRTGEKVFLECVQDMDHENMFWYRQDPGLGLRLIYFSYDVKMKEKGDIPEGYSVSREKKERFSLILESASTNQTSMYLCASTPGTGFYEQYFGPGTRLTVT.